These T cell receptor beta chains were read from a single sample in a study of T cells in localized non-small cell lung cancer. Libraries were prepared by immunoSEQ multiplex PCR; TCRdb keeps only in-frame clonotypes and omits some of them. There are fewer than 35,000 clones in the sample; under 95% occur only once, and roughly 0.73% lies in the top ten. Material: peripheral blood, obtained before any cancer treatment. These receptors were taken from a woman aged 35 to 70 with stage I lung adenocarcinoma. Each CDR3 is given without its conserved first and last residue. Rows give clone size only sometimes, using once, few, many, or a class for an expanded clone.

clone_size	v_call	cdr3_length	cdr3_aa
.	TRBV28	13	ASSFQRAGFGGYT
.	TRBV2	12	ASITELRVGEQF
few	TRBV7-2	10	ASSFSRGEAF
once	TRBV5-6	13	ASSPRDRGFYGYT
.	TRBV19	14	ASSSPGLMNTGELF
.	TRBV6-5	11	ASSYGGDTEAF
.	TRBV19	16	ASSIGRLEGKMNTEAF
once	TRBV11-2	14	ASTQGGGVAKNIQY
.	TRBV27	16	ASSLSWRDRVRYNEQF
.	TRBV4-3	12	ASSQERGHYGYT
.	TRBV12-5	12	ASGLDTGFRGYT
.	TRBV5-1	12	ASSLGDRAYGYT